The next 8 T cell receptor beta chains were all read from a single sample in a study of cytomegalovirus exposure and HLA in healthy donors. The study ran its PCR with 60 Vbeta and 13 Jbeta primers. The protocol was immunoSEQ multiplex PCR, while the TCRdb copy is restricted to in-frame clones and leaves out a portion. Of around 130,000 clones listed, about 81% are singletons. Sequences were obtained from PBMCs. The receptors stem from a woman between 35 and 50 years old in good health and CMV-seropositive.

The J gene is TRBJ1-1, the V gene TRBV7-6, with 7 nucleotides matching TRBD1. The CDR3 is 15 amino acids. With 5 bases clipped from V and 1 base from J, the junction kept 7 bases outside the gene matches. Germline lookup yields CDR1 SGHVS and CDR2 FNYEAQ. CDR3 nucleotides: TGTGCCAGCAGCCCCCAGGGGGTTCCGAACACTGAAGCTTTCTTT. This sequence encodes CASSPQGVPNTEAFF.

The chain couples TRBV2 to TRBJ2-1, with TRBD2 identical over 7 bases. CDR1 SNHLY and CDR2 FYNNEI come from the germline V gene. CDR3 size: 15 residues. The V and J ends lost 3 bases and 2 bases, in that order; junction bases with no gene match: 4. The chain's CDR3 is CASSDPSGPYNEQFF. CDR3 nucleotides: TGTGCCAGCAGTGACCCTAGCGGACCCTACAATGAGCAGTTCTTC. The full variable domain, completed using reference TRBV2 and TRBJ2-1, is EPEVTQTPSHQVTQMGQEVILRCVPISNHLYFYWYRQILGQKVEFLVSFYNNEISEKSEIFDDQFSVERPDGSNFTLKIRSTKLEDSAMYFCASSDPSGPYNEQFFGPGTRLTVL.

The table lists this clone with a few counts. This chain joins TRBV2 and TRBJ1-2; TRBD1 matches 7 bases. V lost 8 bases to trimming and J lost 4 bases; unmatched junction nucleotides: 7. The germline V gene has CDR1 SNHLY and CDR2 FYNNEI. The CDR3 has 13 residues. The CDR3 is CASCLGGGYGYTF. CDR3 in DNA: TGTGCCAGCTGCTTAGGGGGCGGCTATGGCTACACCTTC.

V gene TRBV30 combines with J gene TRBJ2-5; 7 nucleotides line up with TRBD1. The DNA end favors TRBJ2-7, so the J call may be wrong. CDR3 length equals 14 residues. Germline CDR1 and CDR2: GTSNPN and SVGIG (reference sequence). The CDR3 sequence: CAWHRDRASYEQYF. In nucleotides, the CDR3 is TGTGCCTGGCACCGGGACAGAGCCTCCTACGAGCAGTACTTC.

This clone was seen just once. CDR3 residues: CASSEWARLEQYF. In DNA, the CDR3 is TGTGCCAGCAGTGAATGGGCCAGGTTGGAGCAGTACTTC. This sequence joins TRBV2 and TRBJ2-7; D ambiguous. This CDR3 spans 13 amino acids. Per the germline V gene, CDR1 is SNHLY and CDR2 is FYNNEI. V lost 2 bases and J lost 7, with 12 bases in between.

This clone was seen a few times. The chain carries TRBV9 and TRBJ2-3; TRBD2 matches at 9 bases. The CDR3 consists of 16 residues. Germline trimming cut 0 bases from V and 8 bases from J; bases unmatched to any gene: 10. Per germline, CDR1 SGDLS and CDR2 YYNGEE. DNA of the CDR3: TGTGCCAGCAGCGTAGATCTGGCGGGAGGGCCGGGTACGCAGTATTTT. Translating it yields CASSVDLAGGPGTQYF.

V gene TRBV28 combines with J gene TRBJ1-1; 10 positions agree with TRBD1. CDR1 is MDHEN and CDR2 is SYDVKM in the germline V gene. The CDR3 extends over 15 amino acids. The V segment lost 7 bases and the J segment 3 bases; nucleotides outside the gene matches: 8. CDR3 coding DNA: TGTGCCAGCAAACCCGACAGGGGGCAGGACACTGAAGCTTTCTTT. Its protein product is CASKPDRGQDTEAFF.

V usage is TRBV9 and J usage is TRBJ2-7, with 10 bases matching TRBD1. The germline V gene has CDR1 SGDLS and CDR2 YYNGEE. The CDR3 spans 16 residues. Trimming cost V 3 bases and J 2 bases; bases outside gene matches: 8. CDR3 DNA: TGTGCCAGCAGCGCAAGAGGACAGGGGGTGCCCTACGAGCAGTACTTC. It is translated as CASSARGQGVPYEQYF.